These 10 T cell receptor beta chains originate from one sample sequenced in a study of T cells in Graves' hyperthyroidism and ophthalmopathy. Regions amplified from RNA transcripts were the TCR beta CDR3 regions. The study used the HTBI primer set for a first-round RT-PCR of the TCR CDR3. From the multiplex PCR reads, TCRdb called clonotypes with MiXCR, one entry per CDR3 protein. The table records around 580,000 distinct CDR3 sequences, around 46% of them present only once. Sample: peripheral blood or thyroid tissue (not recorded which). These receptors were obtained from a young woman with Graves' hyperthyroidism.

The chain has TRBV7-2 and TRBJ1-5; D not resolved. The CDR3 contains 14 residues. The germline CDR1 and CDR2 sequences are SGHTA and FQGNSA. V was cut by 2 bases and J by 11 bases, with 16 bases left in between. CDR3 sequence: CASSLSSRGETQHF. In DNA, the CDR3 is TGTGCCAGCAGCTTAAGTTCTCGGGGAGAGACCCAGCATTTT.

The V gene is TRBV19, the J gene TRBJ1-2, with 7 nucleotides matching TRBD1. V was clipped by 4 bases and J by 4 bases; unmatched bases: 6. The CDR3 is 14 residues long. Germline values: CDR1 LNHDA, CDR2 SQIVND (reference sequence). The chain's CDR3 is CASSTRDSRYGYTF. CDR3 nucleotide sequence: TGTGCCAGTAGTACCAGGGACAGCCGCTATGGCTACACCTTC.

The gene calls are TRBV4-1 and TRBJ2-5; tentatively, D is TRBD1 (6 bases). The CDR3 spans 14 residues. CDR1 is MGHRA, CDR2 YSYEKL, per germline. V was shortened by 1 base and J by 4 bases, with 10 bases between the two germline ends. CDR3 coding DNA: TGCGCCAGCAGCCAAGTGAACAGGGTAGAGACCCAGTACTTC. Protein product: CASSQVNRVETQYF.

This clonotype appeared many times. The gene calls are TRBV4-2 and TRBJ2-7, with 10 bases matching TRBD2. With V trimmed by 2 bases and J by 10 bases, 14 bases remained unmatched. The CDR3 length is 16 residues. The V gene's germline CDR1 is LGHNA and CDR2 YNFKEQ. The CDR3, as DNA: TGTGCCAGCAGCCAACGGACTAGCGGACTTCTACGACAACAGTACTTC. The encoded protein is CASSQRTSGLLRQQYF.

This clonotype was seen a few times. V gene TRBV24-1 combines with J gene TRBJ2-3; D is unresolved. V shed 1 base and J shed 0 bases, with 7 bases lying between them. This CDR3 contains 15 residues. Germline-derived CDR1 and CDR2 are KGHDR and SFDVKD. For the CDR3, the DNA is TGTGCCACCAGTGATTTAAACAGTAGCACAGATACGCAGTATTTT. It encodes CATSDLNSSTDTQYF.

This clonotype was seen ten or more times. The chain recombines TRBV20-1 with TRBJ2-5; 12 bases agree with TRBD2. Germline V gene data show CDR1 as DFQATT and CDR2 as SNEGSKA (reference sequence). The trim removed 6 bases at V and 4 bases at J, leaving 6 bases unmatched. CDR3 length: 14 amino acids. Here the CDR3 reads CSALSGLAGETQYF. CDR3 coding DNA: TGCAGTGCCCTATCGGGACTAGCGGGAGAGACCCAGTACTTC.

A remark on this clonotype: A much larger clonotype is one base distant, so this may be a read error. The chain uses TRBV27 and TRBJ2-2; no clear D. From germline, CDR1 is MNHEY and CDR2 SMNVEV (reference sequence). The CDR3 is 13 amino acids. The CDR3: CASRGDLTEELFF. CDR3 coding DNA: TGTGCCAGCAGGGGCGACCTCACCGAGGAGCTGTTTTTT.

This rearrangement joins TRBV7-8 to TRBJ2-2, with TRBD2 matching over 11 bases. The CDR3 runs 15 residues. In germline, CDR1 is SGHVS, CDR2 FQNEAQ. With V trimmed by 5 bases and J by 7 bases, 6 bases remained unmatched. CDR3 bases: TGTGCCAGCAGCCAAGAACTAGCGGGAGACGGGGAGCTGTTTTTT. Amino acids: CASSQELAGDGELFF.

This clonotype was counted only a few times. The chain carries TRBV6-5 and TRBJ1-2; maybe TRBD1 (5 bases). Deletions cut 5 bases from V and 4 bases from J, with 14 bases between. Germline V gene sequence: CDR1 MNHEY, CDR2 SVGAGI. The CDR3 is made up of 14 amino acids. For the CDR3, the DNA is TGTGCCAGCAGTAGCTGGGGGGGGGGCTATGGCTACACCTTC. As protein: CASSSWGGGYGYTF.

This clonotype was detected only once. The CDR3 bases are TGTGCCAGCAGCGTTGACCAGGGAGGGCCCTATGGCTACACCTTC. It codes for CASSVDQGGPYGYTF. The chain combines TRBV2 with TRBJ1-2; D is possibly TRBD1 (5 bases). V was pared by 6 bases and J by 4 bases, with 18 bases between. Germline values: CDR1 SNHLY, CDR2 FYNNEI. The CDR3 extends over 15 amino acids.